Listed here is a single T cell receptor beta chain. This clone was recorded a few times. This receptor's antigen is unknown. This receptor is murine, so its gene names and germline sequences reflect the mouse genome. Coverage ceases 4 residues before the CDR3 finishes, and the germline J gene fills in the end. The record originates from a study of CD8+ T cells in alopecia areata (dated by TCRdb to 2016 to 2018). About the full investigation: Skin from C3H/HeJ donors aged roughly 6-12 months with spontaneous alopecia was grafted onto female C3H/HeJ recipients aged roughly 6-11 weeks. To study T cell clonal expansion in alopecia areata, the researchers applied high-throughput TCRbeta sequencing to both the C3H/HeJ mouse model and human patients. Scalp clonality was compared across normal scalp (n=4), patchy alopecia areata scalp (n=8), and alopecia totalis/universalis scalp (n=8). immunoSEQ multiplex PCR using 35 Vbeta forward primers and 13 Jbeta reverse primers was used to amplify TCRbeta CDR3 regions. On the human side, TCRbeta sequencing was run on scalp tissue and on sorted CD4+ and CD8+ peripheral blood T cells from healthy controls and from alopecia areata patients with either patchy or totalis/universalis disease. RNA was obtained with the PAXgene miRNA kit for fixed scalp, the miRNeasy kit for PBMCs, and the RNeasy kit for mouse skin. Points the paper makes about the study in general: Compared with normal scalp, lesional scalp had higher clonality and more expanded CD8+ clones, particularly in alopecia totalis/universalis, a pattern that suggests antigenic drive. Unlike mouse skin, where gammadelta T cells dominate, normal human skin contains resident alphabeta T cells that get sequenced too, which complicates analysis of the scalp TCR repertoire. Shared TCR sequences between patients were less evident than in mice, which may be partly attributable to HLA diversity in the patient population.

The library was obtained by the immunoSEQ multiplex PCR assay. RNA was extracted from all samples and reverse transcribed into cDNA as template for TCR sequencing. SuperScript III was used to make first-strand cDNA, primed with a 2:1 mix of oligo-dT and random hexamers. A synthetic immune receptor repertoire was used to gauge amplification bias, and whatever bias remained was removed computationally. Libraries were sequenced on Illumina HiSeq with 60 bp reads covering the CDR3, read from J toward V. In the source study's methods: Raw reads were preprocessed for error removal, and CDR3 was defined according to IMGT conventions as running from the conserved cysteine to phenylalanine. To get clonality, Shannon entropy was normalized by log2 of the number of productive unique TCRs and the result was subtracted from 1. Whether each scalp clone was CD4 or CD8 was inferred by checking scalp TCRbeta sequences against the CD4 and CD8 repertoires from sorted blood. TCRdb took over this immuneACCESS table, retaining in-frame rearrangements with V and J assigned. Such tables are incomplete; in checked studies, under half of the missing clones stem from an unresolved V gene, and the remainder is unexplained. V and J calls plus clone size are reproduced from that table; the DNA served to infer D and trimming. The table records over 250,000 clones for this sample, and not one of them appears only once. The ten top clones hold more than 1% of the sample.

Pooled mouse cutaneous lymph node cells were stained for CD4, CD8alpha, NKG2D, NKG2ACE and other markers and were then sorted on a BD Influx. Reading from cysteine to phenylalanine, the CDR3 counts 17 amino acids. The DNA shown is the part of the CDR3 that was read: 39 bases, in frame from base 1. In the germline V gene, CDR1 corresponds to NSHNY and CDR2 to SYGAGN. The junction shows trimming of 1 base on V and 2 bases on J, plus 15 bases between the germline ends. The sample comprised CD4+ T cells sorted from a lymph node. The chain is assembled from TRBV13-1 and TRBJ2-2; matching of 6 bases hints at TRBD2 as the D gene. This clonotype originated in a C3H/HeJ mouse with alopecia areata. This mouse strain bears the MHC haplotype H2-k. The CDR3 DNA, read in part, is TGTGCCAGCAGTGATTGGCTGGGGTCGGGGAACACCGGG. Translated, it gives CASSDWLGSGNTG. The entire CDR3 sequence reads CASSDWLGSGNTGQLYF.